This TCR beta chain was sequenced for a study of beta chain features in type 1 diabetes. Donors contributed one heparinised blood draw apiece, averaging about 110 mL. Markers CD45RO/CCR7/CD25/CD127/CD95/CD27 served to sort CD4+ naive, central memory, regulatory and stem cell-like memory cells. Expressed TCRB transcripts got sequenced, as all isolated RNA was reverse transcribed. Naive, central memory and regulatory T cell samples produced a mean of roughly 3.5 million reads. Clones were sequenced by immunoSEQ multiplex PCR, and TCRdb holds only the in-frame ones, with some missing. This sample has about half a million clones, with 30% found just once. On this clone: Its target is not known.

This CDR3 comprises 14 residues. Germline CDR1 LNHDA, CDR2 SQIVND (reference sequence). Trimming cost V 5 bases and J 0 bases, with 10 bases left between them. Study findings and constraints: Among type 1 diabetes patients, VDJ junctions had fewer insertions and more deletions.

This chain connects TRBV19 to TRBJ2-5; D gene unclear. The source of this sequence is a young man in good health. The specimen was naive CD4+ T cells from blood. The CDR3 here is CASSPQLYQETQYF. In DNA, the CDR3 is TGTGCCAGTAGTCCCCAGCTGTACCAAGAGACCCAGTACTTC.